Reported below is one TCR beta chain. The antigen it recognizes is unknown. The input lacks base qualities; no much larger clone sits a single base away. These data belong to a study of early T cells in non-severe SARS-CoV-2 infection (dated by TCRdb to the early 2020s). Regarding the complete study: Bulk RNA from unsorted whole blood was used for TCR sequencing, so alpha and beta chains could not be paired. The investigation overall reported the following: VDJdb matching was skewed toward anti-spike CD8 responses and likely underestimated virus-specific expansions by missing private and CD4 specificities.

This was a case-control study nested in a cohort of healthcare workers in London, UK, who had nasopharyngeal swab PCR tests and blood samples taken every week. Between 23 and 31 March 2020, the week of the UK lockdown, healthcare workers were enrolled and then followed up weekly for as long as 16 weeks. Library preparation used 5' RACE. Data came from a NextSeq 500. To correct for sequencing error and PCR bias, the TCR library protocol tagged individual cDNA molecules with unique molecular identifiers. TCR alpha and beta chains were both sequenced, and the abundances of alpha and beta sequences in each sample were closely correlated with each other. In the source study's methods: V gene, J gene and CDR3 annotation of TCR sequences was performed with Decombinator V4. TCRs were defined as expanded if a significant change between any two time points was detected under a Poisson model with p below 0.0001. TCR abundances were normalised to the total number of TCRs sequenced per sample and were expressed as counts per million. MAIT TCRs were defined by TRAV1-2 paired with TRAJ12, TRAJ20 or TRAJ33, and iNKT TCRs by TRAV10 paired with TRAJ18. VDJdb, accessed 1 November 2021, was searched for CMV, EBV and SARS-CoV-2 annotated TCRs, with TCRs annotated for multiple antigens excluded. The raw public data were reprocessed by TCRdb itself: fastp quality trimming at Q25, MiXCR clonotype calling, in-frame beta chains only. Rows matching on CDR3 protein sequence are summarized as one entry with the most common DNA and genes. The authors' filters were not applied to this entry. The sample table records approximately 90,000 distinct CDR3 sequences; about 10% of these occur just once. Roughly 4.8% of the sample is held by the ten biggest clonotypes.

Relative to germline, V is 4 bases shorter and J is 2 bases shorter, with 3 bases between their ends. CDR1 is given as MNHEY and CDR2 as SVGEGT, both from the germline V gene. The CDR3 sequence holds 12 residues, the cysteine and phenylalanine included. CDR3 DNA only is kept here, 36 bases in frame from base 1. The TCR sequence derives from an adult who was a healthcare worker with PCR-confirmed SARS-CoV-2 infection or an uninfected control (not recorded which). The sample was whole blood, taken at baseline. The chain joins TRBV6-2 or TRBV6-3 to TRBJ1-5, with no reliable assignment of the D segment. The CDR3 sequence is CASSWGNQPQHF. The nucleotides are TGTGCCAGCAGTTGGGGCAATCAGCCCCAGCATTTT.